This TCR beta chain originates from a study of blood T cells in healthy people across ages. Whole-study results and caveats: Versus aged donors, long-lived donors had higher diversity and more naive CD4+ cells. A roughly linear fall in TCR beta diversity per million T cells was seen with increasing age. Across samples, TCR beta diversity tracked strongly with naive T cell percentage.

RNA extraction gave at least 6 micrograms of total RNA per sample. Through a sample-barcoded 5' primer and a J-beta primer mix, a second PCR was run for about 7 to 12 cycles. TCRdb re-derived calls from the 5' RACE reads in MiXCR, one entry per CDR3 protein. The data hold 700,000 to 950,000 distinct CDR3 sequences, with roughly 43% observed a single time. About this clonotype: Antigen specificity is unknown.

The sequence was obtained from a woman aged 60-70 years in good health. Specimen: blood.

The CDR3 DNA sequence: TGTGCCAGCTCACCCCGGGAGCACACAGATACGCAGTATTTT. Protein: CASSPREHTDTQYF. The rearrangement uses TRBV18 and TRBJ2-3, with D tentatively TRBD2 (6 bases). Germline V gene data show CDR1 as KGHSH and CDR2 as LQKENI. Trimming took off 3 bases at V and 2 bases at J, with 9 bases between the two ends. The CDR3 contains 14 residues.